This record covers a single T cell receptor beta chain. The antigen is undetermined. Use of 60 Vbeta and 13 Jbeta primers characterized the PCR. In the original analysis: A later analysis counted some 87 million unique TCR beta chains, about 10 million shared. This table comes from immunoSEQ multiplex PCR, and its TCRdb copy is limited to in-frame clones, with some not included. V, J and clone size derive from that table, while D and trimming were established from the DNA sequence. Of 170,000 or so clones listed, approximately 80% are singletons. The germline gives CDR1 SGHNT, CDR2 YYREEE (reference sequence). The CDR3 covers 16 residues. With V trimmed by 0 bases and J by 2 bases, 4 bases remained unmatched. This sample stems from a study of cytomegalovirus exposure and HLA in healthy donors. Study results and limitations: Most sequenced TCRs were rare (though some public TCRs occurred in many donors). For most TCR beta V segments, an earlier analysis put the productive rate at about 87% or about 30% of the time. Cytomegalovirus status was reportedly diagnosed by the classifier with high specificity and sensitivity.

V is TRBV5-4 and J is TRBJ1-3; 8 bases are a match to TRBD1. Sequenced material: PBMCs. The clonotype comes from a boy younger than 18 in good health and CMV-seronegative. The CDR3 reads CASSLVQGGTGNTIYF. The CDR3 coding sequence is TGTGCCAGCAGCTTGGTACAGGGGGGAACTGGAAACACCATATATTTT.